This T cell receptor (beta chain) was obtained from a study of PD-1 blockade in classical Hodgkin lymphoma. Autologous stem cell transplantation was followed by relapse in every patient, and brentuximab vedotin exposure varied. Study-wide points: Compared with baseline, CD4+ but not CD8+ TCR diversity had risen significantly by C4D1.

The CDR3 totals 13 residues. Germline V gene sequence: CDR1 SEHNR, CDR2 FQNEAQ (reference sequence). The J segment lost 8 bases and the V segment lost 4 bases, leaving 5 bases of the junction unmatched. Comments on this clone: Antigen unknown.

Here immunoSEQ multiplex PCR was the method, and the copy in TCRdb shows in-frame clones only, minus some. In the table there are some 28,000 clones, roughly 85% of which are singletons. V gene TRBV7-9 combines with J gene TRBJ2-4; 7 nucleotides line up with TRBD1. Specimen: peripheral blood mononuclear cells (PBMCs), collected before the second cycle of nivolumab. This clonotype was sampled from a human donor with classical Hodgkin lymphoma. The CDR3 DNA reads TGTGCCAGCAGCTCCACAGGGGTCGACATTCAGTACTTC. As protein: CASSSTGVDIQYF.